This TCR beta chain is from a study of shared clonotypes between healthy human individuals. Original analysis: As immunoSEQ supplied junction-only sequences (without quality scores), filtering differed. The protocol was immunoSEQ multiplex PCR, while the TCRdb copy is restricted to in-frame clones and leaves out a portion. V, J and clone size were drawn from that table, and D and trimming were deduced from the DNA. The table has around 650,000 clones, 96% seen once. Terminally differentiated effector memory CD45RA+ cells were left out of the naive CD8 fraction, which was CD45RO-negative and positively selected for CCR7. Free of recent acute infections or vaccinations, the donors were healthy HIV-negative adults. CDR1 MDHEN and CDR2 SYDVKM come from the germline V gene. This CDR3 is built from 15 residues. Trimming removed 2 bases from V and 2 bases from J, with 13 bases in between.

Input material: naive CD8+ T cells sorted from blood. This chain connects TRBV28 to TRBJ2-7, with TRBD1 as a possible D gene (5 bases). This sequence was found in a woman younger than 45 in good health. Here the CDR3 reads CASSLKGAWAYEQYF. CDR3 nucleotides: TGTGCCAGCAGTTTAAAAGGGGCTTGGGCCTACGAGCAGTACTTC.